This T cell receptor beta chain was sequenced during a study of cytotoxic CD8 clonotypes in ibrutinib-treated CLL. Study-wide results and limits: Clonality went up at ibrutinib response and then declined back toward baseline at progression. The study found public clonotypes uncommon, contracting or stable on treatment.

Germline V gene data show CDR1 as SGHVS and CDR2 as FQNEAQ. CDR3 length: 14 residues. Trimming removed 5 bases from V and 7 bases from J, with 15 bases in between. This clone was found once. Its matching antigen is unknown. This table comes from immunoSEQ multiplex PCR, and its TCRdb copy is limited to in-frame clones, with some not included. This sample has 250,000 to 350,000 clones; 70% to 80% occur once, and the top ten carry about 5.7%. The chain carries TRBV7-8 and TRBJ1-5; D is undetermined. The sequence came from a human donor with chronic lymphocytic leukemia. Sequences were derived from PBMCs, sampled at disease progression, from a patient treated with ibrutinib. The DNA for the CDR3 is TGTGCCAGCAGCGCCGGACGAATTGGACAGCCCCAGCATTTT. Amino acid sequence: CASSAGRIGQPQHF.